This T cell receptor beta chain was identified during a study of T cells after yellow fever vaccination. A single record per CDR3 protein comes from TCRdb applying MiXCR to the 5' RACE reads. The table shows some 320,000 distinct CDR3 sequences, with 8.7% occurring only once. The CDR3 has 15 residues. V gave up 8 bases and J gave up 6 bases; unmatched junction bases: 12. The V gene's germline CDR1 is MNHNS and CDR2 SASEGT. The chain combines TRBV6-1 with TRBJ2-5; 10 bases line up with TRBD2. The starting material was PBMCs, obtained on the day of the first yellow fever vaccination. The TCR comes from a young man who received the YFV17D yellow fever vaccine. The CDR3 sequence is CASGRNSGGLKTQYF. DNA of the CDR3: TGTGCCAGCGGTAGAAATAGCGGGGGGCTGAAGACCCAGTACTTC.